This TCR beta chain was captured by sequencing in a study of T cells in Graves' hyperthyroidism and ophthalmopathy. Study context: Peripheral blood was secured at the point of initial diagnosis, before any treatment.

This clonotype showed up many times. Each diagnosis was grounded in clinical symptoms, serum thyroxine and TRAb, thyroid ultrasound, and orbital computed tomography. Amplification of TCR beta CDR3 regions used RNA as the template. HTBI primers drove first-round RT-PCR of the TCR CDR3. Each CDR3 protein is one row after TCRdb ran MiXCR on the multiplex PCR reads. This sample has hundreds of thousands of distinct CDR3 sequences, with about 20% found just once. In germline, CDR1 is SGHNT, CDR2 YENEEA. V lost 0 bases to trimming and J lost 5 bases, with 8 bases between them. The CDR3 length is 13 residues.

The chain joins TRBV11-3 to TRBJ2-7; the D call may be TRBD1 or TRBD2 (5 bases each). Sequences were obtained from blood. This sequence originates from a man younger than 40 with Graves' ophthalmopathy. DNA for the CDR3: TGTGCCAGCAGCTTAGATCGAGGGGACGAGCAGTACTTC. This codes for CASSLDRGDEQYF.